This T cell receptor (beta chain) was observed in a study of radiation and T cells in renal cell carcinoma. This clone was recorded once. Its specificity is not known. General observations from the study: In blood, top tumor clones expanded by 2 weeks, shrinking by 4. No pretreatment tumor biopsies were available for baseline clonotypes.

Sequencing was performed with immunoSEQ multiplex PCR; in TCRdb, only in-frame clones are kept and a portion is missing. Seen here are roughly 45,000 clones, roughly 85% observed once, and the top ten hold about 30%. V dropped 5 bases and J dropped 4 bases, with 14 bases sitting between them. CDR3 length: 13 amino acids. The V gene's germline CDR1 is SQVTM and CDR2 ANQGSEA. Time point here: blood 4 weeks post-SBRT, at nephrectomy. Treatment specified: 15 Gy SBRT to primary tumor, nephrectomy 4 weeks later. The tumor was a clear cell renal cell carcinoma. This chain links TRBV29-1 with TRBJ1-1; no definite D call. The sample in question was blood, obtained from a patient whose treatment included radiotherapy and nephrectomy. The receptor's source is a woman between 70 and 85 years old with renal cell carcinoma. CDR3 bases: TGCAGCGTTATGAATACCGAAGGCACTGAAGCTTTCTTT. This gives the protein CSVMNTEGTEAFF.